One TCR beta chain is described in this entry. It was during active infection that Seattle patients were enrolled and then longitudinally followed. Under the authors' procedure: The authors estimated nucleated cell counts from reference gene primer amplification. The data were produced by immunoSEQ multiplex PCR, yet TCRdb's version contains in-frame clones alone and is incomplete. Clonal size and the V and J genes are those of that table, whereas D and trimming came from the DNA. The data hold just over 300,000 clones, with about 90% observed a single time. This entry belongs to a study of blood T cell repertoires in COVID-19. On the study more broadly: COVID-19 samples from acute and convalescent phases originated in the United States, Italy and Spain. The analysed material was cDNA or gDNA that came from T cells, B-cell-depleted T cells, or PBMCs.

In germline, CDR1 is MGHDK, CDR2 SYGVNS. This CDR3 contains 13 residues. V lost 7 bases, J lost 2 bases, and 11 bases lay in between. This TCR came from a woman in her 30s with COVID-19, enrolled during active disease. The specimen sequenced was peripheral blood. The chain uses TRBV25-1 and TRBJ1-2; possible D gene TRBD1, 6 bases. The CDR3: CASKGRGNYGYTF. The CDR3 DNA is TGTGCCAGCAAAGGGAGGGGGAACTATGGCTACACCTTC.